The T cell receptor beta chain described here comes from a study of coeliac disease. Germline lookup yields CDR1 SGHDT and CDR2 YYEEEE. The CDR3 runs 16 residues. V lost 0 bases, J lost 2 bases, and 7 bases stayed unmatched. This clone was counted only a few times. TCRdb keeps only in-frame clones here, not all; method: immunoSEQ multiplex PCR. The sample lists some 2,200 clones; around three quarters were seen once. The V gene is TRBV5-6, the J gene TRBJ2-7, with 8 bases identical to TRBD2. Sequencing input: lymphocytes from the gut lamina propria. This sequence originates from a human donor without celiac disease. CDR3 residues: CASSLEAGESTYEQYF. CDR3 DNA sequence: TGTGCCAGCAGCTTGGAAGCGGGGGAAAGCACCTACGAGCAGTACTTC. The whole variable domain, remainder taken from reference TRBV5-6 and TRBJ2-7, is DAGVTQSPTHLIKTRGQQVTLRCSPKSGHDTVSWYQQALGQGPQFIFQYYEEEERQRGNFPDRFSGHQFPNYSSELNVNALLLGDSALYLCASSLEAGESTYEQYFGPGTRLTVT.